The 21 T cell receptor beta chains given below trace back to one sample, sequenced in a study of T cell repertoires in cytomegalovirus infection. Their antigens remain unidentified. A single record per CDR3 protein comes from TCRdb applying MiXCR to the reads. This table holds about 700,000 distinct CDR3 sequences, 30% to 35% found once. The specimen comprised cultured PBMCs, sampled from culture after CMV antigen stimulation. These TCRs come from a human donor in good health (CMV status not recorded). Some clones in this sample may be carry-over from other donors' samples.

The chain combines TRBV7-9 with TRBJ2-1; D is possibly TRBD1 or TRBD2 (6 bases each). There are 17 residues in the CDR3. Germline V gene lookup returns CDR1 SEHNR and CDR2 FQNEAQ (reference sequence). Trimming shortened V by 1 base and J by 9 bases, and 22 bases separated the two germline ends. CDR3 bases: TGTGCCAGCAGCTTAGGGGGGGCGCGAGGGCTCGGCGGTGAGCAGTTCTTC. The encoded protein is CASSLGGARGLGGEQFF.

This clonotype came up many times. The chain uses TRBV7-6 and TRBJ2-3; possible D gene TRBD2, 6 bases. The V and J ends lost 2 bases and 0 bases respectively, with 12 bases between them. Germline CDR1 and CDR2: SGHVS and FNYEAQ. The length of the CDR3 is 16 residues. CDR3 loop: CASSLKRAGSTDTQYF. Written as DNA, the CDR3 is TGTGCCAGCAGCTTAAAGCGCGCGGGGAGCACAGATACGCAGTATTTT.

There are many counts of this clonotype. This chain connects TRBV7-2 to TRBJ1-4; possibly TRBD1 for D (5 bases). Germline assignment: CDR1 SGHTA and CDR2 FQGNSA. Trimming took off 5 bases at V and 7 bases at J, with 14 bases between the two ends. The CDR3 covers 14 residues. CDR3 in amino acids: CASSGTGLFEKLFF. The CDR3 DNA sequence: TGTGCCAGCAGCGGAACAGGACTGTTTGAAAAACTGTTTTTT.

The rearrangement uses TRBV15 and TRBJ2-1; 8 nucleotides line up with TRBD1. CDR1 is LNHNV, CDR2 YYDKDF, per germline (reference sequence). The V segment lost 9 bases and the J segment 0 bases; nucleotides outside the gene matches: 7. This CDR3 is built from 15 residues. CDR3 nucleotides: TGTGCCACGATGACGGACAGGGCCTCCTACAATGAGCAGTTCTTC. This gives the protein CATMTDRASYNEQFF. Complete variable domain (other parts from reference TRBV15 and TRBJ2-1): DAMVIQNPRYQVTQFGKPVTLSCSQTLNHNVMYWYQQKSSQAPKLLFHYYDKDFNNEADTPDNFQSRRPNTSFCFLDIRSPGLGDTAMYLCATMTDRASYNEQFFGPGTRLTVL.

Many counts were recorded for this clonotype. V gene TRBV7-8 combines with J gene TRBJ2-1; D is unclear. Germline CDR1 reads SGHVS; CDR2 reads FQNEAQ. V lost 6 bases and J 3 bases, leaving 9 bases between the germline ends. The CDR3 is 13 residues long. CDR3 sequence reads: CASSPESYNEQFF. The DNA of the CDR3 is TGTGCCAGCAGTCCAGAAAGCTACAATGAGCAGTTCTTC.

This sequence joins TRBV5-1 and TRBJ2-1; a possible D gene is TRBD1 (5 bases). Germline CDR1 SGHRS, CDR2 YFSETQ. V was cut by 3 bases and J by 2 bases, with 15 bases left in between. The CDR3 covers 16 residues. The CDR3, as DNA: TGCGCCAGCAGCTGGGGTTTAGGCAGGGCCTACAATGAGCAGTTCTTC. It translates to CASSWGLGRAYNEQFF.

This chain links TRBV6-6 with TRBJ1-2, with unresolved D. Germline V gives CDR1 MNHNY, CDR2 SVGAGI (reference sequence). CDR3 length: 14 residues. The germline V and J ends were trimmed by 4 bases and 4 bases, with 13 bases remaining between them. CDR3 region: CASSSANSAYGYTF. The CDR3 DNA sequence: TGTGCCAGCAGTTCCGCTAATTCAGCCTATGGCTACACCTTC.

The V and J genes are TRBV27 and TRBJ1-5, with 9 bases aligning to TRBD1. V was clipped by 6 bases and J by 7 bases; unmatched bases: 13. The V gene's germline CDR1 is MNHEY and CDR2 SMNVEV (reference sequence). The length of the CDR3 is 16 residues. The CDR3 sequence: CASSLGQGTVEQPQHF. The CDR3 DNA reads as TGTGCCAGCAGCTTAGGACAGGGGACGGTAGAGCAGCCCCAGCATTTT.

V is TRBV7-9 and J is TRBJ2-7, with D maybe TRBD1 (5 bases). Germline CDR1 is SEHNR and CDR2 is FQNEAQ (reference sequence). Trimming cost V 5 bases and J 3 bases, with 11 bases left between them. The CDR3 runs 13 residues. CDR3 in amino acids: CASSPKGRYEQYF. Here the CDR3 DNA reads TGTGCCAGCAGCCCGAAGGGGCGCTACGAGCAGTACTTC. The full variable domain, in which reference TRBV7-9 and TRBJ2-7 provide the parts outside the CDR3, is DTGVSQNPRHKITKRGQNVTFRCDPISEHNRLYWYRQTLGQGPEFLTYFQNEAQLEKSRLLSDRFSAERPKGSFSTLEIQRTEQGDSAMYLCASSPKGRYEQYFGPGTRLTVT.

The chain uses TRBV9 and TRBJ2-7, with 11 bases matching TRBD2. Germline V gene data show CDR1 as SGDLS and CDR2 as YYNGEE. J gave up 3 bases and V 0 bases, and 5 bases lay outside the gene matches. CDR3 length equals 16 residues. CDR3: CASSVGPSGRNYEQYF. Written as DNA, the CDR3 is TGTGCCAGCAGCGTAGGCCCTAGCGGGAGGAACTACGAGCAGTACTTC.

This clonotype was observed many times. V and J are TRBV7-2 and TRBJ2-3, with D possibly TRBD1 on 6 matching bases. V lost 5 bases and J lost 6, with 15 bases in between. The CDR3 runs to 14 residues. Germline CDR1 reads SGHTA; CDR2 reads FQGNSA. In nucleotides, the CDR3 is TGTGCCAGCAGCCCACGCCCCAGGGGCGATACGCAGTATTTT. Translated, it gives CASSPRPRGDTQYF.

This clonotype was seen only a few times. The CDR3 coding sequence is TGTGCCACCTCGACCGGGACAGCCCAAGAGACCCAGTACTTC. Its translation is CATSTGTAQETQYF. V gene TRBV7-2 combines with J gene TRBJ2-5; 7 positions match TRBD1. The V and J ends lost 10 bases and 1 base, in that order; junction bases with no gene match: 9. The CDR3 is 14 residues long. The germline V gene encodes CDR1 SGHTA and CDR2 FQGNSA.

V and J are TRBV12-3 or TRBV12-4 and TRBJ1-5, with a weak D call TRBD1 (6 bases). V lost 3 bases, J lost 4 bases, and 10 bases lay in between. The length of the CDR3 is 14 residues. The CDR3 sequence is CASSLGGQNQPQHF. Here the CDR3 DNA reads TGTGCCAGCAGTTTGGGGGGGCAAAATCAGCCCCAGCATTTT.

This clonotype was observed a few times. This rearrangement joins TRBV12-3 or TRBV12-4 to TRBJ2-7; unclear D gene. The CDR3 extends over 12 amino acids. V lost 1 base and J 5 bases, leaving 6 bases between the germline ends. The DNA for the CDR3 is TGTGCCAGCAGTTTAGACGTAAACGAGCAGTACTTC. It yields the protein CASSLDVNEQYF.

V and J are TRBV10-3 and TRBJ2-2, with 9 bases fitting TRBD2. The CDR3 covers 15 residues. CDR1 ENHRY and CDR2 SYGVKD come from the germline V gene. With V trimmed by 2 bases and J by 5 bases, 3 bases remained unmatched. DNA of the CDR3: TGTGCCATCAGTGAGACCCTAGCGGGAACCGGGGAGCTGTTTTTT. It is translated as CAISETLAGTGELFF.

J is TRBJ1-1 and V is TRBV28; a possible D gene is TRBD1 (5 bases). Germline V gene lookup returns CDR1 MDHEN and CDR2 SYDVKM. The V end lost 7 bases, the J end lost 6 bases, and 15 bases lay between the germline ends. CDR3 length: 13 amino acids. The CDR3 DNA reads as TGTGCCAGCAATCCCCTCCGGGGCTCTGAAGCTTTCTTT. Encoded protein: CASNPLRGSEAFF.

The table lists this clonotype with a few counts. The chain couples TRBV6-1 to TRBJ2-1, with a tentative D call TRBD2 (7 bases). V was cut by 5 bases and J by 4 bases, with 24 bases left in between. The CDR3 spans 18 residues. Germline V lookup: CDR1 MNHNS, CDR2 SASEGT. The CDR3 reads CASSKTPRGGSGYNEQFF. DNA for the CDR3: TGTGCCAGCAGTAAAACTCCGAGGGGGGGAAGTGGGTACAATGAGCAGTTCTTC.

The chain links TRBV7-9 to TRBJ1-4; 8 bases match TRBD1. CDR1 is SEHNR and CDR2 is FQNEAQ in the germline V gene (reference sequence). This CDR3 is 18 amino acids long. V lost 5 bases to trimming and J lost 0 bases; unmatched junction nucleotides: 11. The CDR3 is CASSLGQALEATNEKLFF. As DNA, the CDR3 is TGTGCCAGCAGCCTGGGACAGGCCCTAGAGGCAACTAATGAAAAACTGTTTTTT.

This clonotype was found a few times. J is TRBJ1-1 and V is TRBV5-6; D call uncertain. The germline gives CDR1 SGHDT, CDR2 YYEEEE. V shed 4 bases and J shed 3 bases, with 10 bases lying between them. The CDR3 consists of 13 residues. DNA for the CDR3: TGTGCCAGCAGCCGGGCCGTTTACACTGAAGCTTTCTTT. Translation gives CASSRAVYTEAFF.

About this clonotype: One junction end does not reproduce the germline sequence, and a read error may be involved. The chain uses TRBV5-6 and TRBJ2-3, with a weak D call TRBD1 (7 bases). The CDR3 sequence is 14 residues long. The germline CDR1 and CDR2 sequences are SGHDT and YYEEEE. CDR3 sequence: CASSPSQAGQRLNF. For the CDR3, the DNA is TGTGCCAGCAGCCCCTCCCAGGCGGGACAGCGCCTAAATTTT.

This clonotype was observed a handful of times. The CDR3 DNA reads as TGTGCTAGTGGTTTGGGAACCGGGACAGGGGGCCGGCATCAGCCCCAGCATTTT. Protein product: CASGLGTGTGGRHQPQHF. V and J are TRBV12-5 and TRBJ1-5; 12 positions agree with TRBD1. With 1 base clipped from V and 5 bases from J, the junction kept 9 bases outside the gene matches. Germline V gene sequence: CDR1 LGHNT, CDR2 FRNRAP. The CDR3 sequence is 18 residues long.